Following are 15 T cell receptor beta chains from one sample sequenced in a study of blood T cell repertoires in COVID-19. The method was immunoSEQ multiplex PCR; TCRdb's version includes in-frame clones alone and lacks a portion of them. The data show about 300,000 clones, around 82% seen once. Specimen: peripheral blood. The source of these receptors is a woman between 45 and 60 years old with acute or convalescent COVID-19.

The chain has TRBV7-8 and TRBJ1-1; D uncertain. The CDR3 is made up of 13 amino acids. Germline V gene data show CDR1 as SGHVS and CDR2 as FQNEAQ. V was trimmed by 5 bases and J by 11 bases, leaving 18 bases between them. Here the CDR3 reads CASSGRGAEVAFF. DNA of the CDR3: TGTGCCAGCAGCGGTCGTGGAGCGGAAGTGGCTTTCTTT.

V usage is TRBV29-1 and J usage is TRBJ2-1; D gene uncertain. In germline, CDR1 is SQVTM, CDR2 ANQGSEA. V lost 3 bases and J 3 bases, leaving 6 bases between the germline ends. This CDR3 contains 12 residues. CDR3 in amino acids: CSVDGHYNEQFF. Written as DNA, the CDR3 is TGCAGCGTTGATGGGCACTACAATGAGCAGTTCTTC.

The V gene is TRBV4-3, the J gene TRBJ2-2, with 11 bases matching TRBD1. Germline values: CDR1 LGHNA, CDR2 YSLEER. The ends lost 0 bases at V and 0 bases at J; junction bases unmatched: 3. This CDR3 comprises 18 residues. The CDR3 sequence: CASSQDRTGGANTGELFF. CDR3 nucleotide sequence: TGCGCCAGCAGCCAAGATAGGACAGGGGGCGCGAACACCGGGGAGCTGTTTTTT.

CDR3 sequence: CASSQEGLSTNEKLFF. The CDR3 region has the DNA TGCGCCAGCAGCCAGGAGGGACTTTCAACTAATGAAAAACTGTTTTTT. The chain carries TRBV4-3 and TRBJ1-4; D perhaps matches TRBD1 (5 bases). Germline V gives CDR1 LGHNA, CDR2 YSLEER. This CDR3 is built from 16 residues. V was pared by 3 bases and J by 0 bases, with 11 bases between.

The chain recombines TRBV21-1 with TRBJ1-3; the table gives TRBD1 as D, unverified against the DNA. TRBV21-1 has pseudogene status. This CDR3 comprises 15 residues. The CDR3 is CASSGQGLSGNTIYF. Written as DNA, the CDR3 is TGTGCCAGCAGCGGACAGGGACTCTCTGGAAACACCATATATTTT.

V is TRBV12-3 or TRBV12-4 and J is TRBJ2-7, with 9 positions matching TRBD1. The CDR3 length is 13 residues. The trim removed 3 bases at V and 4 bases at J, leaving 1 base unmatched. This CDR3 reads CASSFGTGYEQYV. The CDR3 DNA follows: TGTGCCAGCAGTTTCGGGACAGGGTACGAGCAGTACGTC.

The J gene is TRBJ1-2, the V gene TRBV10-3, with 8 bases aligning to TRBD1. Germline CDR1 is ENHRY and CDR2 is SYGVKD. The CDR3 contains 13 residues. With V trimmed by 6 bases and J by 6 bases, 6 bases remained unmatched. The CDR3 region has the DNA TGTGCCATCAGCGGACAGGGCGGCGATGGCTACACCTTC. Amino acid sequence: CAISGQGGDGYTF.

This clone showed up just a few times. The chain uses TRBV10-3 and TRBJ1-4; no reliable D call. This CDR3 region has 15 residues. CDR1 and CDR2 (germline): ENHRY, SYGVKD. V lost 0 bases and J lost 4, with 9 bases in between. CDR3 coding DNA: TGTGCCATCAGTGAGTCCCAGGCGTTTAATGAAAAACTGTTTTTT. Residues: CAISESQAFNEKLFF.

The rearrangement joins TRBV5-5 to TRBJ1-1; 9 bases agree with TRBD1. The CDR3 runs to 16 residues. Looked up from germline, CDR1 is SGHKS and CDR2 is YYEKEE (reference sequence). Trimming cost V 3 bases and J 10 bases; bases outside gene matches: 16. The CDR3 nucleotides read TGTGCCAGCAGCTGGGCCGATTTAACAGGGGGCGGCGTAGCTTTCTTT. Residues: CASSWADLTGGGVAFF.

The rearrangement uses TRBV5-1 and TRBJ2-5, with unresolved D. V lost 1 base, J lost 1 base, and 5 bases lay in between. Germline CDR1 reads SGHRS; CDR2 reads YFSETQ. The CDR3 is 13 residues long. The CDR3 protein is CASSLSFQETQYF. CDR3 DNA: TGCGCCAGCAGCTTGAGCTTCCAAGAGACCCAGTACTTC.

About this clone: This specimen includes other DNA sequences encoding the same CDR3. V usage is TRBV19 and J usage is TRBJ1-3; 10 bases align to TRBD1. With V trimmed by 5 bases and J by 8 bases, 6 bases remained unmatched. In germline, CDR1 is LNHDA, CDR2 SQIVND (reference sequence). The CDR3 has 14 amino acids. In DNA, the CDR3 is TGTGCCAGTAGTCCCCGGGACAGGGGATACACCATATATTTT. Its protein is CASSPRDRGYTIYF.

This clone occurred once. V and J are TRBV3-1 (or the pseudogene TRBV3-2) and TRBJ2-4; 7 bases fit TRBD1. The CDR3 runs 13 residues. Trimming removed 3 bases from V and 14 bases from J; junction bases left unmatched: 10. Germline V CDR1 and CDR2: LGHDT, YNNKEL (reference sequence). DNA of the CDR3: TGTGCCAGCAGCCAGCAGGGGGAAGCTGCTGAGTACTTC. Translating gives CASSQQGEAAEYF.

The rearrangement links TRBV12-3 or TRBV12-4 to TRBJ1-5; D is unclear. CDR3 length: 13 residues. Trimming stripped 6 bases from V and 11 bases from J, with 17 bases between. CDR3 residues: CASSPGESRSQHF. CDR3 DNA sequence: TGTGCCAGCAGCCCCGGGGAATCTCGGTCCCAGCATTTT.

The rearrangement links TRBV5-4 to TRBJ1-1, with a tentative D call TRBD1 (5 bases). The germline CDR1 and CDR2 sequences are SGHNT and YYREEE (reference sequence). The CDR3 runs to 14 residues. Trimming left V 4 bases short and J 5 bases short, with 15 bases between. The CDR3 DNA sequence: TGTGCCAGCAGCCCCGGGGGGGGTGGGACTGAAGCTTTCTTT. This translates into CASSPGGGGTEAFF.

CDR3 loop: CAWTRGGDQPQHF. The CDR3 DNA reads as TGTGCCTGGACTAGGGGGGGAGACCAGCCCCAGCATTTT. The chain recombines TRBV30 with TRBJ1-5, with a tentative D call TRBD1 (6 bases). The CDR3 extends over 13 amino acids. The germline V gene has CDR1 GTSNPN and CDR2 SVGIG (reference sequence). V was trimmed by 4 bases and J by 7 bases, leaving 14 bases between them.